Shown below are 32 T cell receptor beta chains from a single sample sequenced in a study of cytomegalovirus exposure and HLA in healthy donors (TCRdb year 2017). To prepare the library, the immunoSEQ multiplex PCR assay was applied. For the multiplex PCR, a mixture combining 60 forward primers for TCR Vbeta segments and 13 reverse primers for TCR Jbeta segments was used. TCRdb took over this immuneACCESS table, retaining in-frame rearrangements with V and J assigned. Such tables are incomplete; in checked studies, under half of the missing clones stem from an unresolved V gene, and the remainder is unexplained. The table for this sample lists roughly 100,000 clones; 76% of them were counted only once. 4.1% of the sample is taken by the ten largest. Input material: PBMCs. The source of these receptors is a man aged 35 to 55 in good health and CMV-seronegative.

CDR3 bases: TGTGCCAGCAGCGTGGGGGGGGGTGATGAAAAACTGTTTTTT. Translated: CASSVGGGDEKLFF. The V call is TRBV9, the J call TRBJ1-4; TRBD1 is a possible D gene (5 bases). The CDR3 sequence is 14 residues long. Germline V gene data show CDR1 as SGDLS and CDR2 as YYNGEE. V shed 2 bases and J shed 6 bases, with 11 bases lying between them.

This chain uses TRBV18 with TRBJ1-2, with D maybe TRBD1 (6 bases). The CDR3 is 13 residues long. V lost 8 bases, J lost 0 bases, and 10 bases lay in between. Germline loops: CDR1 KGHSH, CDR2 LQKENI. The CDR3 loop is CASQTGPNYGYTF. The CDR3 DNA reads TGTGCCAGCCAGACAGGACCTAACTATGGCTACACCTTC.

The V gene is TRBV6-1, the J gene TRBJ2-7; D not resolved. The CDR3 is 11 amino acids. CDR1 is MNHNS and CDR2 is SASEGT in the germline V gene. V dropped 7 bases and J dropped 3 bases, with 7 bases sitting between them. The CDR3 loop reads CASTTGYEQYF. The CDR3 bases are TGTGCCAGCACTACGGGCTACGAGCAGTACTTC.

The chain carries TRBV5-6 and TRBJ1-6, with D hard to call. The CDR3 is 12 residues long. Per the germline V gene, CDR1 is SGHDT and CDR2 is YYEEEE. The ends were cut back, 4 bases at V and 11 bases at J, with 10 bases in the middle. The CDR3 bases are TGTGCCAGCAGCCCCGGAGTTACACCCCTCCACTTT. Encoded protein: CASSPGVTPLHF.

V gene TRBV9 combines with J gene TRBJ1-1, with D possibly TRBD1 on 6 matching bases. Trimming shortened V by 7 bases and J by 8 bases, and 9 bases separated the two germline ends. Germline CDR1 SGDLS, CDR2 YYNGEE. This CDR3 contains 10 residues. CDR3 region: CASYRVEAFF. DNA of the CDR3: TGTGCCAGCTACAGGGTAGAAGCTTTCTTT.

The chain links TRBV5-4 to TRBJ2-5; TRBD2 aligns across 13 bases. After removal of 4 bases from V and 2 bases from J, the junction contained 14 bases not matched to a gene. The CDR3 extends over 19 amino acids. Per the germline V gene, CDR1 is SGHNT and CDR2 is YYREEE (reference sequence). The CDR3 sequence: CASSPAGTSGARLQETQYF. For the CDR3, the DNA is TGTGCCAGCAGCCCCGCCGGGACTAGCGGGGCAAGGTTACAAGAGACCCAGTACTTC.

The chain has TRBV2 and TRBJ2-7; TRBD2 aligns across 7 bases. V was clipped by 6 bases and J by 0 bases; unmatched bases: 8. The CDR3 consists of 15 residues. Looked up from germline, CDR1 is SNHLY and CDR2 is FYNNEI. The CDR3 DNA is TGTGCCAGCAGCATTCTGCGGGGGTTCTCCTACGAGCAGTACGTC. Encoded protein: CASSILRGFSYEQYV.

V and J are TRBV19 and TRBJ2-7, with 8 bases aligning to TRBD1. Germline V gene data show CDR1 as LNHDA and CDR2 as SQIVND (reference sequence). The V and J ends lost 4 bases and 3 bases, in that order; junction bases with no gene match: 8. The CDR3 consists of 15 residues. CDR3 amino acids: CASSTPWTGSYEQYF. The CDR3 bases are TGTGCCAGTAGTACCCCTTGGACAGGGAGCTACGAGCAGTACTTC.

The gene calls are TRBV4-1 and TRBJ1-2; D perhaps matches TRBD1 (6 bases). V was pared by 4 bases and J by 1 base, with 22 bases between. This CDR3 is built from 18 residues. Looked up from germline, CDR1 is MGHRA and CDR2 is YSYEKL. The CDR3 region is CASSPRGGGGGNNYGYTF. The DNA for the CDR3 is TGCGCCAGCAGCCCCAGGGGTGGCGGGGGCGGGAATAACTATGGCTACACCTTC.

The chain employs TRBV7-8 and TRBJ1-3; no clear D gene. Trimming removed 5 bases at V and 4 bases at J, with 21 bases between. The CDR3 totals 17 residues. Germline V CDR1 and CDR2: SGHVS, FQNEAQ. The CDR3 sequence is CASSPAPRGTAGNTIYF. As DNA, the CDR3 is TGTGCCAGCAGCCCAGCCCCCCGGGGTACAGCCGGAAACACCATATATTTT. The full variable domain, with the rest looked up from reference TRBV7-8 and TRBJ1-3, is GAGVSQSPRYKVAKRGQDVALRCDPISGHVSLFWYQQALGQGPEFLTYFQNEAQLDKSGLPSDRFFAERPEGSVSTLKIQRTQQEDSAVYLCASSPAPRGTAGNTIYFGEGSWLTVV.

In DNA form, the CDR3 reads TGTGCCAGCAGCCGGGACAGTCCCACAGATACGCAGTATTTT. Protein sequence: CASSRDSPTDTQYF. This rearrangement joins TRBV11-3 to TRBJ2-3, with 7 bases lining up with TRBD1. The J segment lost 2 bases and the V segment lost 5 bases, leaving 4 bases of the junction unmatched. CDR3 length: 14 residues. The V gene's germline CDR1 is SGHNT and CDR2 YENEEA.

CDR3 coding DNA: TGTGCCAGCCCCCGGACTAGCGGCTACAATGAGCAGTTCTTC. Residues: CASPRTSGYNEQFF. This sequence joins TRBV2 and TRBJ2-1; 10 bases fit TRBD2. This CDR3 is built from 14 residues. With 8 bases clipped from V and 3 bases from J, the junction kept 4 bases outside the gene matches. The germline V gene has CDR1 SNHLY and CDR2 FYNNEI.

This clone was seen a single time. V and J are TRBV5-1 and TRBJ1-6; D is ambiguous. V lost 3 bases and J 0 bases, leaving 10 bases between the germline ends. This CDR3 has 16 residues. The V gene's germline CDR1 is SGHRS and CDR2 YFSETQ. Here the CDR3 reads CASSSSQSSYNSPLHF. The CDR3 bases are TGCGCCAGCAGCTCTAGTCAGAGCTCCTATAATTCACCCCTCCACTTT.

This clone was counted once. The genes are TRBV7-9 and TRBJ1-4; 7 positions agree with TRBD1. The CDR3 extends over 14 amino acids. The ends lost 4 bases at V and 5 bases at J; junction bases unmatched: 4. The germline V gene encodes CDR1 SEHNR and CDR2 FQNEAQ (reference sequence). Written as DNA, the CDR3 is TGTGCCAGCAGCTCCGGGACAGACAATGAAAAACTGTTTTTT. Translated: CASSSGTDNEKLFF.

This chain uses TRBV5-1 with TRBJ2-5, with TRBD1 identical over 8 bases. With 4 bases clipped from V and 3 bases from J, the junction kept 8 bases outside the gene matches. There are 15 residues in the CDR3. Germline assignment: CDR1 SGHRS and CDR2 YFSETQ. CDR3 sequence: CASSPLTGAEETQYF. The CDR3 bases are TGCGCCAGCAGCCCTTTGACAGGGGCAGAAGAGACCCAGTACTTC.

The chain is built from TRBV7-9 and TRBJ2-5; 11 bases match TRBD2. The CDR3 has 16 amino acids. With 4 bases clipped from V and 7 bases from J, the junction kept 11 bases outside the gene matches. CDR1 is SEHNR, CDR2 FQNEAQ, per germline (reference sequence). The CDR3 sequence is CASSSWTSGPRGTQYF. The CDR3 coding sequence is TGTGCCAGCAGCTCCTGGACTAGCGGGCCCCGTGGGACCCAGTACTTC. The whole variable domain, filled in from reference TRBV7-9 and TRBJ2-5, reads DTGVSQNPRHKITKRGQNVTFRCDPISEHNRLYWYRQTLGQGPEFLTYFQNEAQLEKSRLLSDRFSAERPKGSFSTLEIQRTEQGDSAMYLCASSSWTSGPRGTQYFGPGTRLLVL.

The chain couples TRBV7-8 to TRBJ1-5; 7 positions agree with TRBD1. Germline V lookup: CDR1 SGHVS, CDR2 FQNEAQ. This CDR3 is 13 amino acids long. The trim removed 5 bases at V and 3 bases at J, leaving 1 base unmatched. The CDR3 DNA reads as TGTGCCAGCAGCGGACAGGACAATCAGCCCCAGCATTTT. Translation: CASSGQDNQPQHF.

This clone was seen a few times. The gene calls are TRBV18 and TRBJ2-6; D call uncertain. Looked up from germline, CDR1 is KGHSH and CDR2 is LQKENI. The CDR3 sequence is 15 residues long. V dropped 6 bases and J dropped 0 bases, with 9 bases sitting between them. The CDR3 is CASSYDISGANVLTF. CDR3 nucleotide sequence: TGTGCCAGCTCCTATGACATCTCTGGGGCCAACGTCCTGACTTTC.

V usage is TRBV10-1 and J usage is TRBJ2-1; 9 nucleotides line up with TRBD1. Unmatched junction bases numbered 17, after V lost 10 bases and J lost 1 base. Germline lookup yields CDR1 WNHNN and CDR2 SYGVQD (reference sequence). This CDR3 contains 18 residues. The CDR3 sequence: CANPRDRASPSSYNEQFF. The CDR3 bases are TGCGCCAACCCCCGGGACAGGGCTTCCCCTTCATCCTACAATGAGCAGTTCTTC.

J is TRBJ1-5 and V is TRBV6-6; the D is unclear. This CDR3 region has 14 residues. The ends were cut back, 2 bases at V and 6 bases at J, with 11 bases in the middle. CDR1 and CDR2 (germline): MNHNY, SVGAGI (reference sequence). As DNA, the CDR3 is TGTGCCAGCAGTTACCTTGACCGGAGTCAGCCCCAGCATTTT. Its translation: CASSYLDRSQPQHF.

The chain joins TRBV30 to TRBJ1-6, with TRBD1 matching 8 bases. The CDR3 runs 13 residues. V shed 5 bases, J shed 10 bases, and the junction held 7 bases outside the gene matches. Germline V CDR1 and CDR2: GTSNPN, SVGIG (reference sequence). For the CDR3, the DNA is TGTGCCTGGGGAACAGGGGGGGACTCACCCCTCCACTTT. Amino acids: CAWGTGGDSPLHF. Complete variable domain (other parts from reference TRBV30 and TRBJ1-6): SQTIHQWPATLVQPVGSPLSLECTVEGTSNPNLYWYRQAAGRGLQLLFYSVGIGQISSEVPQNLSASRPQDRQFILSSKKLLLSDSGFYLCAWGTGGDSPLHFGNGTRLTVT.

This clone was seen just once. The chain joins TRBV11-2 to TRBJ1-2, with 10 bases fitting TRBD1. V trimming: 1 base; J trimming: 4 bases; junction bases outside the gene matches: 3. The CDR3 covers 15 residues. The germline V gene has CDR1 SGHAT and CDR2 FQNNGV. CDR3 DNA sequence: TGTGCCAGCAGCTTAGGGACAGGGGGAACCTATGGCTACACCTTC. It encodes CASSLGTGGTYGYTF.

As regards this clone: At one end the junction does not follow the germline gene, possibly because of a read error. The V gene is TRBV7-9, the J gene TRBJ2-5, with D maybe TRBD1 (6 bases). The germline V gene has CDR1 SEHNR and CDR2 FQNEAQ (reference sequence). CDR3 size: 13 residues. The CDR3, as DNA: TGTTCCAGCAGCCCCCGGGACAAGGAGACCCAGTACTTC. Its protein is CSSSPRDKETQYF.

CDR3 in DNA: TGTGCCAGCCACAAAGGGGCTAGCGGGGGCGGGAGAAGCTACGAGCAGTACTTC. It codes for CASHKGASGGGRSYEQYF. The V and J genes are TRBV21-1 and TRBJ2-7; TRBD2 is the table's D call and was not checked against the DNA. TRBV21-1 counts as a pseudogene. The CDR3 has 18 residues.

A few counts support this clone. The chain links TRBV7-6 to TRBJ2-3, with TRBD2 matching over 8 bases. Germline CDR1 reads SGHVS; CDR2 reads FNYEAQ. V was clipped by 2 bases and J by 5 bases; unmatched bases: 9. The CDR3 runs to 16 residues. CDR3 loop: CASSLRVTSGVDTQYF. CDR3 coding DNA: TGTGCCAGCAGCTTAAGGGTTACTAGCGGTGTAGATACGCAGTATTTT.

This chain uses TRBV6-6 with TRBJ1-2; no reliable D call. This CDR3 is built from 14 residues. The ends were cut back, 0 bases at V and 2 bases at J, with 7 bases in the middle. Looked up from germline, CDR1 is MNHNY and CDR2 is SVGAGI (reference sequence). The DNA for the CDR3 is TGTGCCAGCAGTTACTCGTTCCAAAACTATGGCTACACCTTC. It codes for CASSYSFQNYGYTF.

This clone was detected once. The chain is built from TRBV28 and TRBJ1-5; D possibly corresponds to TRBD1 (5 bases). The CDR3 is 13 residues long. The germline gives CDR1 MDHEN, CDR2 SYDVKM. Trimming stripped 4 bases from V and 5 bases from J, with 9 bases between. The CDR3 loop is CASSYLGDQPQHF. CDR3 DNA sequence: TGTGCCAGCAGTTACCTAGGGGATCAGCCCCAGCATTTT.

The chain joins TRBV30 to TRBJ1-5; 8 bases align to TRBD1. The CDR3 spans 14 residues. Germline-derived CDR1 and CDR2 are GTSNPN and SVGIG (reference sequence). Germline trimming cut 2 bases from V and 7 bases from J; bases unmatched to any gene: 7. CDR3: CAWSFGQGSQPQHF. CDR3 nucleotide sequence: TGTGCCTGGAGTTTCGGACAGGGAAGCCAGCCCCAGCATTTT.

This clone was seen once. This sequence joins TRBV5-1 and TRBJ2-7, with TRBD1 matching 11 bases. J gave up 5 bases and V 4 bases, and 5 bases lay outside the gene matches. The CDR3 is made up of 14 amino acids. Germline V lookup: CDR1 SGHRS, CDR2 YFSETQ. CDR3 DNA sequence: TGCGCCAGCAGCCCCGGGACAGGGGGACACGAGCAGTACTTC. This translates into CASSPGTGGHEQYF.

The V call is TRBV11-2, the J call TRBJ2-5, with 7 bases fitting TRBD1. CDR3 length: 13 residues. J was trimmed by 3 bases and V by 3 bases; bases with no gene match: 1. Germline CDR1 and CDR2: SGHAT and FQNNGV. CDR3: CASSFGQEETQYF. CDR3 in DNA: TGTGCCAGCAGCTTCGGACAGGAAGAGACCCAGTACTTC.

The rearrangement joins TRBV5-1 to TRBJ1-2; D is uncertain. V lost 4 bases and J lost 0, with 10 bases in between. The CDR3 length is 14 residues. The germline gives CDR1 SGHRS, CDR2 YFSETQ. Here the CDR3 reads CASSPVLTNYGYTF. The CDR3 DNA follows: TGCGCCAGCAGCCCCGTGCTAACTAACTATGGCTACACCTTC. Full variable domain (outside the CDR3, taken from reference TRBV5-1 and TRBJ1-2): KAGVTQTPRYLIKTRGQQVTLSCSPISGHRSVSWYQQTPGQGLQFLFEYFSETQRNKGNFPGRFSGRQFSNSRSEMNVSTLELGDSALYLCASSPVLTNYGYTFGSGTRLTVV.

The rearrangement joins TRBV5-1 to TRBJ2-7; D perhaps matches TRBD1 (6 bases). Trimming cost V 0 bases and J 3 bases, with 10 bases left between them. The germline CDR1 and CDR2 sequences are SGHRS and YFSETQ. The CDR3 spans 14 residues. CDR3 residues: CASSLGDRNYEQYV. For the CDR3, the DNA is TGCGCCAGCAGCTTGGGCGACAGGAACTACGAGCAGTACGTC.